This T cell receptor (beta chain) was recovered during a study of T cells in Graves' hyperthyroidism and ophthalmopathy. The CDR3 regions of TCR beta were amplified from RNA transcripts. First-round RT-PCR with HTBI primers amplified the TCR CDR3 region. Each CDR3 protein is one row after TCRdb ran MiXCR on the multiplex PCR reads. The sample carries some 550,000 distinct CDR3 sequences, about a sixth recorded once. This clonotype was recorded at least ten times. Trimming at V came to 1 base and at J to 2 bases, leaving 2 bases not matched to a gene. The germline CDR1 and CDR2 sequences are SNHLY and FYNNEI. The CDR3 totals 15 residues.

The specimen was blood. The source is a woman in her thirties or forties with Graves' ophthalmopathy. This sequence joins TRBV2 and TRBJ2-7, with 10 nucleotides matching TRBD2. The chain's CDR3 is CASSEVAGGPYEQYF. The CDR3 nucleotides are TGTGCCAGCAGTGAAGTAGCGGGAGGACCCTACGAGCAGTACTTC. Looking up the rest from reference TRBV2 and TRBJ2-7 gives the full variable domain: EPEVTQTPSHQVTQMGQEVILRCVPISNHLYFYWYRQILGQKVEFLVSFYNNEISEKSEIFDDQFSVERPDGSNFTLKIRSTKLEDSAMYFCASSEVAGGPYEQYFGPGTRLTVT.